This is a list of T cell receptor beta chains from one sample in a study of cytomegalovirus exposure and HLA in healthy donors. Clones were read by immunoSEQ multiplex PCR, and TCRdb kept only the in-frame ones, dropping some. The table lists about 160,000 clones, 60% to 80% of them singletons. The specimen was PBMCs. These receptors all stem from a woman aged 50 to 65 in good health and CMV-seropositive. CDR3s include the opening cysteine and the closing phenylalanine or tryptophan. D genes are given only for firm matches. Clone size appears in some rows only: once, few, many, or a class for an expanded clone.

v_call: TRBV28
d_call: TRBD1
clone_size: NA
j_call: TRBJ1-2
cdr3_nt: TGTGCCAGCAGATCCTGGGGCCTCCGGGACAGCGAGAACTATGGCTACACCTTC
cdr3_aa: CASRSWGLRDSENYGYTF

v_call: TRBV7-9
d_call: NA
clone_size: NA
j_call: TRBJ1-1
cdr3_nt: TGTTCCAGCAGCCCCAGGGGCACTGAAGCTTTCTTT
cdr3_aa: CSSSPRGTEAFF

v_call: TRBV18
d_call: NA
clone_size: once
j_call: TRBJ2-7
cdr3_nt: TGTGCCAGCTCACTCAAACAGGGCGCCTACGAGCAGTACTTC
cdr3_aa: CASSLKQGAYEQYF

v_call: TRBV7-2
d_call: NA
clone_size: NA
j_call: TRBJ1-3
cdr3_nt: TGTGCCAGCAGCTTACGAGGGATACGCTCTGGAAACACCATATATTTT
cdr3_aa: CASSLRGIRSGNTIYF

v_call: TRBV7-2
d_call: NA
clone_size: NA
j_call: TRBJ1-2
cdr3_nt: TGTGCCAGCAGCTTAGACAGGGATGGCTACACCTTC
cdr3_aa: CASSLDRDGYTF

v_call: TRBV5-5
d_call: TRBD1
clone_size: NA
j_call: TRBJ2-7
cdr3_nt: TGTGCCAGCAGCTCAAACGAAGGGACAGGGGTTACCTACGAGCAGTACTTC
cdr3_aa: CASSSNEGTGVTYEQYF

v_call: TRBV7-9
d_call: TRBD1
clone_size: NA
j_call: TRBJ2-7
cdr3_nt: TGTGCCAGCAGCTTAATGGCCGGGACAGGGACCCACGAGCAGTACTTC
cdr3_aa: CASSLMAGTGTHEQYF

v_call: TRBV4-1
d_call: TRBD1
clone_size: NA
j_call: TRBJ2-7
cdr3_nt: TGCGCCAGCAGCCAGCCCGGGACAGGCCTCTCCTACGAGCAGTACTTC
cdr3_aa: CASSQPGTGLSYEQYF

v_call: TRBV5-4
d_call: TRBD2
clone_size: NA
j_call: TRBJ2-1
cdr3_nt: TGTGCCAGCAGCGGGGGGGGGCTAGCGGGACACTCCTACAATGAGCAGTTCTTC
cdr3_aa: CASSGGGLAGHSYNEQFF

v_call: TRBV7-2
d_call: TRBD1
clone_size: many
j_call: TRBJ2-1
cdr3_nt: TGTGCCAGCAGCCAAATCCTACAGGGGTCTGAGCAGTTCTTC
cdr3_aa: CASSQILQGSEQFF

v_call: TRBV11-2
d_call: NA
clone_size: NA
j_call: TRBJ1-1
cdr3_nt: TGTGCCAGCAGCCTCCGGGGGAATGAAGCTTTCTTT
cdr3_aa: CASSLRGNEAFF

v_call: TRBV6-1
d_call: TRBD2
clone_size: NA
j_call: TRBJ2-1
cdr3_nt: TGTGCCAGCAGTGAACATACGGGACTAGTTCACAATGAGCAGTTCTTC
cdr3_aa: CASSEHTGLVHNEQFF

v_call: TRBV21-1
d_call: NA
clone_size: NA
j_call: TRBJ1-2
cdr3_nt: TGTGCCAGCAGCACCGGGACAGCTCTTTGGGGGAACTATGGCTACACCTTC
cdr3_aa: CASSTGTALWGNYGYTF

v_call: TRBV4-1
d_call: NA
clone_size: NA
j_call: TRBJ2-1
cdr3_nt: TGCGCCAGCAGCCAAGACGTGCTGGGAGCCCAGGGGTACAATGAGCAGTTCTTC
cdr3_aa: CASSQDVLGAQGYNEQFF

v_call: TRBV4-1
d_call: NA
clone_size: once
j_call: TRBJ2-1
cdr3_nt: TGCGCCAGCAGCCAAGAGGGCCCAAGCTCCTACAACGAGCAGTTCTTC
cdr3_aa: CASSQEGPSSYNEQFF

v_call: TRBV5-7
d_call: NA
clone_size: NA
j_call: TRBJ1-2
cdr3_nt: TGTGCCAGCAGCTTGGCCTCTAAGGGGCTTAACTATGGCTACACCTTC
cdr3_aa: CASSLASKGLNYGYTF

v_call: TRBV27
d_call: TRBD1
clone_size: few
j_call: TRBJ2-5
cdr3_nt: TGTGCCAGCAAATGTCCCGGGACAGGGGGAAAAGAGACCCAGTACTTC
cdr3_aa: CASKCPGTGGKETQYF

v_call: TRBV2
d_call: TRBD2
clone_size: once
j_call: TRBJ2-1
cdr3_nt: TGTGCCAGCAGTGAAGCGGGTAGGGGACTAGCGGGAGACGGCAATGAGCAGTTCTTC
cdr3_aa: CASSEAGRGLAGDGNEQFF

v_call: TRBV7-2
d_call: TRBD2
clone_size: NA
j_call: TRBJ2-5
cdr3_nt: TGTGCCAGCAGTGCACAGCGGGGGAGGTCGGAGACCCAGTACTTC
cdr3_aa: CASSAQRGRSETQYF